This TCR beta chain was sequenced during a study of blood T cell repertoires in COVID-19. Only in-frame clones appear in the TCRdb table, and some are missing; sequencing was by immunoSEQ multiplex PCR. The table includes 320,000 or so clones, 85% detected once. V was pared by 6 bases and J by 5 bases, with 14 bases between. The CDR3 has 15 amino acids. CDR1 and CDR2 from the germline V gene are MNHEY and SVGAGI. Living in roughly 25 US areas, the participants were between about 18 and 90 years of age. This clonotype originated in a woman aged 25 to 45 who had been exposed to COVID-19. V and J are TRBV6-5 and TRBJ1-6, with D unresolved. Sequences were obtained from PBMCs or T cells enriched from blood (not recorded which). The CDR3, as DNA: TGTGCCAGCAGACAAGTAGAACAGAATAATTCACCCCTCCACTTT. Translation: CASRQVEQNNSPLHF.